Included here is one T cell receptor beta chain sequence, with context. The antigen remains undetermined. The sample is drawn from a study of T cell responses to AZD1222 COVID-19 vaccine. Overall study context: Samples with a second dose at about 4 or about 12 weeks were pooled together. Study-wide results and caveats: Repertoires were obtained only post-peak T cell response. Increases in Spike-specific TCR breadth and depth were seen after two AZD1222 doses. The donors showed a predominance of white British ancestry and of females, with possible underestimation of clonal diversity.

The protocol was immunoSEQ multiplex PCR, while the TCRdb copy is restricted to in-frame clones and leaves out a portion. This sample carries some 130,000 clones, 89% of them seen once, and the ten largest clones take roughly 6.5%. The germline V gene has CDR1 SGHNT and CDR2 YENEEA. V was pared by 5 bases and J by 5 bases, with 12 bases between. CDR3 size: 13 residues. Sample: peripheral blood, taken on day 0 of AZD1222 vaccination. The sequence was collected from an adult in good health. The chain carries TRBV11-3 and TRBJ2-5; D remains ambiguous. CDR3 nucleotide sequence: TGTGCCAGCAGCCCCGGACCGAGGGAGACCCAGTACTTC. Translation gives CASSPGPRETQYF.